This TCR beta chain was captured in a study of blood T cell repertoires in COVID-19. Generated by immunoSEQ multiplex PCR, the TCRdb table keeps only in-frame clones and is missing some. The data contain about 66,000 clones, 70% to 90% of them singletons. Specimen: peripheral blood. The sequence derives from a man aged 65-85 years with acute or convalescent COVID-19.

The CDR3: CASSITGGWGSYEQYF. The CDR3 nucleotides are TGTGCCAGTAGCATTACAGGGGGTTGGGGCTCCTACGAGCAGTACTTC. This chain connects TRBV19 to TRBJ2-7; 8 bases agree with TRBD1. V dropped 6 bases and J dropped 0; count of bases not matched to a gene: 10. Germline V CDR1 and CDR2: LNHDA, SQIVND (reference sequence). The CDR3 runs to 16 residues.